These 32 T cell receptor beta chains were sequenced from one sample in a study of cytomegalovirus exposure and HLA in healthy donors. The PCR contained 60 Vbeta and 13 Jbeta primers. Sequencing was performed with immunoSEQ multiplex PCR; in TCRdb, only in-frame clones are kept and a portion is missing. The data show 150,000 to 200,000 clones, about 75% seen once. The specimen sequenced was PBMCs. The source of these receptors is a middle-aged man in good health and CMV-seropositive.

In nucleotides, the CDR3 is TGCGCCAGCAGCCTGGACAGGGTTAGGTCAGCTTTCTTT. Translating gives CASSLDRVRSAFF. V and J are TRBV5-1 and TRBJ1-1; 8 bases agree with TRBD1. The CDR3 totals 13 residues. Germline assignment: CDR1 SGHRS and CDR2 YFSETQ. V lost 4 bases, J lost 10 bases, and 9 bases stayed unmatched.

The chain combines TRBV28 with TRBJ2-7, with D unresolved. Trimming pared 3 bases from V and 0 bases from J, leaving 15 bases between. CDR3 size: 16 residues. Per germline, CDR1 MDHEN and CDR2 SYDVKM. The CDR3 here is CASSFIRVPSSYEQYV. The CDR3 DNA follows: TGTGCCAGCAGTTTTATTAGGGTCCCTAGCTCCTACGAGCAGTACGTC.

J is TRBJ1-1 and V is TRBV30; no firm D call. This CDR3 is built from 15 residues. With 6 bases removed from V and 3 bases from J, the gap between germline ends came to 20 bases. Germline CDR1 reads GTSNPN; CDR2 reads SVGIG (reference sequence). The chain's CDR3 is CACSRLAGIDTEAFF. DNA of the CDR3: TGTGCCTGTTCCCGGTTGGCGGGTATCGACACTGAAGCTTTCTTT.

V gene TRBV18 combines with J gene TRBJ2-5, with 8 nucleotides matching TRBD1. This CDR3 is 15 amino acids long. Trimming cost V 1 base and J 5 bases; bases outside gene matches: 6. Germline CDR1 reads KGHSH; CDR2 reads LQKENI. The CDR3 sequence: CASSPRTGLQETQYF. The CDR3 DNA is TGTGCCAGCTCACCACGGACAGGGCTGCAGGAGACCCAGTACTTC.

The V call is TRBV10-3, the J call TRBJ2-7; 7 bases line up with TRBD2. Germline CDR1 reads ENHRY; CDR2 reads SYGVKD. The CDR3 is made up of 13 amino acids. Germline trimming cut 7 bases from V and 0 bases from J; bases unmatched to any gene: 3. The CDR3 is CAITREGSYEQYF. CDR3 nucleotides: TGTGCCATCACCAGGGAGGGCTCCTACGAGCAGTACTTC.

This clone was observed a few times. The chain recombines TRBV28 with TRBJ1-6, with a possible D match to TRBD1 (5 bases). The CDR3 sequence is 13 residues long. Between the trimmed V and J ends, which lost 6 bases and 7 bases, there was a span of 10 bases. Germline V gene sequence: CDR1 MDHEN, CDR2 SYDVKM. In nucleotides, the CDR3 is TGTGCCAGCAGGGGGCAGCTCAATTCACCCCTCCACTTT. It encodes CASRGQLNSPLHF.

Only a few counts were recorded for this clone. The V gene is TRBV5-1, the J gene TRBJ1-5; TRBD1 might be the D (5 bases). This CDR3 is built from 14 residues. CDR1 is SGHRS, CDR2 YFSETQ, per germline. V shed 2 bases and J shed 4 bases, with 10 bases lying between them. The CDR3 loop reads CASSLGAENQPQHF. In DNA, the CDR3 is TGCGCCAGCAGCTTAGGGGCTGAAAATCAGCCCCAGCATTTT.

The chain carries TRBV7-2 and TRBJ1-4; no clear D gene. The CDR3 sequence is 14 residues long. The V gene lost 4 bases and the J gene lost 6 bases, with 12 bases spanning the gap. CDR1 is SGHTA and CDR2 is FQGNSA in the germline V gene. In nucleotides, the CDR3 is TGTGCCAGCAGCTCCTACCGGGGTGATGAAAAACTGTTTTTT. Encoded protein: CASSSYRGDEKLFF. The whole variable domain, remainder taken from reference TRBV7-2 and TRBJ1-4, is GAGVSQSPSNKVTEKGKDVELRCDPISGHTALYWYRQSLGQGLEFLIYFQGNSAPDKSGLPSDRFSAERTGGSVSTLTIQRTQQEDSAVYLCASSSYRGDEKLFFGSGTQLSVL.

This clone showed up just once. The chain is built from TRBV7-9 and TRBJ1-2, with a weak D call TRBD1 (5 bases). V was pared by 4 bases and J by 7 bases, with 10 bases between. CDR1 and CDR2 from the germline V gene are SEHNR and FQNEAQ (reference sequence). This CDR3 has 12 residues. The CDR3 sequence: CASSSWGGGYTF. The CDR3 nucleotides are TGTGCCAGCAGCTCGTGGGGGGGTGGCTACACCTTC.

The chain links TRBV9 to TRBJ2-2, with D tentatively TRBD2 (6 bases). This CDR3 is 16 amino acids long. V was trimmed by 4 bases and J by 2 bases, leaving 15 bases between them. The germline V gene encodes CDR1 SGDLS and CDR2 YYNGEE. The CDR3 DNA sequence: TGTGCCAGCAGCCCCCCGGGACTGGGAAACACCGGGGAGCTGTTTTTT. Protein: CASSPPGLGNTGELFF.

As concerns this clone: This CDR3 is also generated by other DNA sequences in the sample. The chain employs TRBV4-1 and TRBJ1-2, with D possibly TRBD1 on 5 matching bases. CDR1 MGHRA and CDR2 YSYEKL come from the germline V gene. V lost 1 base, J lost 4 bases, and 10 bases lay in between. This CDR3 has 14 residues. Here the CDR3 reads CASSQAQGSYGYTF. In nucleotides, the CDR3 is TGCGCCAGCAGCCAAGCCCAGGGTTCCTATGGCTACACCTTC.

The J gene is TRBJ2-5, the V gene TRBV7-9, with 15 bases fitting TRBD2. Germline V gene sequence: CDR1 SEHNR, CDR2 FQNEAQ (reference sequence). The CDR3 contains 17 residues. The trim removed 5 bases at V and 5 bases at J, leaving 9 bases unmatched. CDR3 coding DNA: TGTGCCAGCAGCGCCCGGACTAGCGGGGGGGCTCTGGAGACCCAGTACTTC. It is translated as CASSARTSGGALETQYF. Looking up the rest from reference TRBV7-9 and TRBJ2-5 gives the full variable domain: DTGVSQNPRHKITKRGQNVTFRCDPISEHNRLYWYRQTLGQGPEFLTYFQNEAQLEKSRLLSDRFSAERPKGSFSTLEIQRTEQGDSAMYLCASSARTSGGALETQYFGPGTRLLVL.

V and J are TRBV5-4 and TRBJ2-3, with TRBD2 matching over 7 bases. CDR3 length equals 14 residues. Germline CDR1 is SGHNT and CDR2 is YYREEE (reference sequence). With V trimmed by 4 bases and J by 1 base, 3 bases remained unmatched. The CDR3 region has the DNA TGTGCCAGCAGCATTGGGGGGGGCACAGATACGCAGTATTTT. This translates into CASSIGGGTDTQYF.

J is TRBJ2-3 and V is TRBV5-1; TRBD2 agrees at 9 bases. This CDR3 spans 17 amino acids. J lost 6 bases, V lost 4 bases, and 15 bases had no gene match. Germline values: CDR1 SGHRS, CDR2 YFSETQ. The CDR3 region has the DNA TGCGCCAGCAGCCTCGGGGCTAGCGGGGCCATGGGGGATACGCAGTATTTT. Its protein is CASSLGASGAMGDTQYF.

Remarks on this clone: One junction end disagrees with the germline gene, perhaps due to a read error. V usage is TRBV6-5 and J usage is TRBJ1-2; 8 bases line up with TRBD1. CDR3 size: 15 residues. Germline V gene sequence: CDR1 MNHEY, CDR2 SVGAGI. This chain's CDR3 is CASKSRPGGIYGHTF. For the CDR3, the DNA is TGTGCCAGCAAGAGTCGCCCAGGGGGCATCTATGGCCACACCTTC.

This rearrangement joins TRBV5-8 to TRBJ1-1; 7 bases line up with TRBD1. The CDR3 loop spans 14 amino acids. The germline gives CDR1 SGHTS, CDR2 YDEGEE. With V trimmed by 4 bases and J by 5 bases, 8 bases remained unmatched. The CDR3 coding sequence is TGTGCCAGCAGCCTAACAGGGGCGAGGACTGAAGCTTTCTTT. It is translated as CASSLTGARTEAFF.

A few counts support this clone. J is TRBJ2-3 and V is TRBV6-5; perhaps TRBD1 as D (6 bases). This CDR3 has 15 amino acids. With 0 bases removed from V and 4 bases from J, the gap between germline ends came to 11 bases. Germline V gene data show CDR1 as MNHEY and CDR2 as SVGAGI. The CDR3 bases are TGTGCCAGCAGTTACTCGTCAAACAGGGCAGATACGCAGTATTTT. Its translation: CASSYSSNRADTQYF.

The V gene is TRBV28, the J gene TRBJ2-3, with 7 bases aligning to TRBD2. The J segment lost 1 base and the V segment lost 8 bases, leaving 3 bases of the junction unmatched. The germline CDR1 and CDR2 sequences are MDHEN and SYDVKM. The CDR3 extends over 13 amino acids. CDR3 DNA sequence: TGTGCCAGCGGGGGGGACCGCACAGATACGCAGTATTTT. Its protein is CASGGDRTDTQYF. The whole variable domain, remainder taken from reference TRBV28 and TRBJ2-3, is DVKVTQSSRYLVKRTGEKVFLECVQDMDHENMFWYRQDPGLGLRLIYFSYDVKMKEKGDIPEGYSVSREKKERFSLILESASTNQTSMYLCASGGDRTDTQYFGPGTRLTVL.

The V gene is TRBV27, the J gene TRBJ2-3; D not certain. This CDR3 has 13 amino acids. In germline, CDR1 is MNHEY, CDR2 SMNVEV (reference sequence). V gave up 8 bases and J gave up 0 bases, with 9 bases separating them. The CDR3 sequence: CASHRQSTDTQYF. Written as DNA, the CDR3 is TGTGCCAGCCACCGACAAAGCACAGATACGCAGTATTTT.

J is TRBJ1-6 and V is TRBV10-1; D may be TRBD1 (6 bases). V dropped 6 bases and J dropped 9 bases, with 15 bases sitting between them. The CDR3 is 14 residues long. Per germline, CDR1 WNHNN and CDR2 SYGVQD (reference sequence). The CDR3, as DNA: TGCGCCAGCAGCAGCGGGACAATTTTTTCACCCCTCCACTTT. Amino acid sequence: CASSSGTIFSPLHF.

This rearrangement joins TRBV28 to TRBJ1-1; possibly TRBD1 for D (6 bases). The CDR3 extends over 16 amino acids. CDR1 is MDHEN, CDR2 SYDVKM, per germline. With 10 bases removed from V and 1 base from J, the gap between germline ends came to 22 bases. CDR3 in DNA: TGTGCCATCACGCAAAACTCGGGACATCCGAACACTGAAGCTTTCTTT. It yields the protein CAITQNSGHPNTEAFF. Variable domain in full (rest from reference TRBV28 and TRBJ1-1): DVKVTQSSRYLVKRTGEKVFLECVQDMDHENMFWYRQDPGLGLRLIYFSYDVKMKEKGDIPEGYSVSREKKERFSLILESASTNQTSMYLCAITQNSGHPNTEAFFGQGTRLTVV.

This chain uses TRBV5-1 with TRBJ2-4; D is unclear. This CDR3 has 13 amino acids. Germline CDR1 is SGHRS and CDR2 is YFSETQ. With 2 bases removed from V and 5 bases from J, the gap between germline ends came to 8 bases. CDR3 sequence: CASSLEPENIQYF. The CDR3, as DNA: TGCGCCAGCAGCTTAGAGCCGGAAAACATTCAGTACTTC.

This clone was picked up one time. The rearrangement joins TRBV4-2 to TRBJ2-3; TRBD2 agrees at 9 bases. The CDR3 contains 16 residues. The V segment lost 7 bases and the J segment 3 bases; nucleotides outside the gene matches: 11. Germline V gene lookup returns CDR1 LGHNA and CDR2 YNFKEQ. CDR3 sequence (DNA): TGTGCCAGCAAGACTAGCGGCGCGAGGGTAACAGATACGCAGTATTTT. Its translation: CASKTSGARVTDTQYF.

In regard to this clone: A much larger clone lies a single base off, so this may be a read error. The chain uses TRBV7-2 and TRBJ2-7, with D unclear. Trimming left V 4 bases short and J 3 bases short, with 4 bases between. Germline V gene data show CDR1 as SGHTA and CDR2 as FQGNSA. The CDR3 length is 11 residues. The CDR3 loop is CASSSDYEQYF. The CDR3 DNA reads TGTGCCAGCAGCTCAGACTACGAGCAGTACTTC.

This sequence joins TRBV11-3 and TRBJ1-1; the D is unclear. The CDR3 has 16 residues. Per germline, CDR1 SGHNT and CDR2 YENEEA. V was pared by 6 bases and J by 2 bases, with 19 bases between. The CDR3 bases are TGTGCCAGCAGTCACTCTCTTCCCGGGTTTAACACTGAAGCTTTCTTT. Protein: CASSHSLPGFNTEAFF. The variable domain in full, completed from reference TRBV11-3 and TRBJ1-1, reads EAGVVQSPRYKIIEKKQPVAFWCNPISGHNTLYWYLQNLGQGPELLIRYENEEAVDDSQLPKDRFSAERLKGVDSTLKIQPAELGDSAVYLCASSHSLPGFNTEAFFGQGTRLTVV.

The J gene is TRBJ1-6, the V gene TRBV2, with 7 bases fitting TRBD1. There are 16 residues in the CDR3. With 3 bases clipped from V and 9 bases from J, the junction kept 11 bases outside the gene matches. CDR1 is SNHLY and CDR2 is FYNNEI in the germline V gene. The CDR3 loop reads CASSEEGAIPSSPLHF. The DNA of the CDR3 is TGTGCCAGCAGTGAGGAGGGGGCTATCCCCTCTTCACCCCTCCACTTT. Together with reference TRBV2 and TRBJ1-6, the CDR3 gives the full variable domain: EPEVTQTPSHQVTQMGQEVILRCVPISNHLYFYWYRQILGQKVEFLVSFYNNEISEKSEIFDDQFSVERPDGSNFTLKIRSTKLEDSAMYFCASSEEGAIPSSPLHFGNGTRLTVT.

The J gene is TRBJ1-2, the V gene TRBV30; no firm D call. Per germline, CDR1 GTSNPN and CDR2 SVGIG (reference sequence). This CDR3 has 12 residues. The ends were cut back, 0 bases at V and 7 bases at J, with 9 bases in the middle. As DNA, the CDR3 is TGTGCCTGGAGTGTACTGGGAGGTGGCTACACCTTC. Translated, it gives CAWSVLGGGYTF. The entire variable domain, with the rest obtained from reference TRBV30 and TRBJ1-2, is as follows: SQTIHQWPATLVQPVGSPLSLECTVEGTSNPNLYWYRQAAGRGLQLLFYSVGIGQISSEVPQNLSASRPQDRQFILSSKKLLLSDSGFYLCAWSVLGGGYTFGSGTRLTVV.

In its sample, this clone was seen once. The chain joins TRBV9 to TRBJ1-5; 8 positions match TRBD1. This CDR3 comprises 19 residues. The junction had 21 bases not matched to a gene; V was cut back by 3 bases and J by 7 bases. Germline CDR1 and CDR2: SGDLS and YYNGEE. The CDR3 region has the DNA TGTGCCAGCAGCGAGAGAGGGCGGACAGGGAAATTGGGTTTACAGCCCCAGCATTTT. Its protein product is CASSERGRTGKLGLQPQHF.

V is TRBV19 and J is TRBJ1-1; maybe TRBD1 (5 bases). The V and J ends lost 5 bases and 5 bases respectively, with 15 bases between them. This CDR3 is built from 14 residues. CDR1 and CDR2 (germline): LNHDA, SQIVND (reference sequence). The CDR3, as DNA: TGTGCCAGTAGTTTCAGGGAGGGAGGGACTGAAGCTTTCTTT. It translates to CASSFREGGTEAFF.

The J gene is TRBJ2-2, the V gene TRBV2; the match to TRBD2 covers 8 bases. The CDR3 covers 15 residues. Germline V gives CDR1 SNHLY, CDR2 FYNNEI. The junction had 6 bases not matched to a gene; V was cut back by 2 bases and J by 7 bases. This CDR3 reads CASSENRGGVGELFF. The CDR3 nucleotides are TGTGCCAGCAGTGAAAATCGGGGGGGCGTCGGGGAGCTGTTTTTT.

The rearrangement joins TRBV28 to TRBJ2-7; 8 positions agree with TRBD1. CDR1 and CDR2 from the germline V gene are MDHEN and SYDVKM. V lost 6 bases and J lost 0; bases outside the gene matches: 16. There are 18 residues in the CDR3. In DNA form, the CDR3 reads TGTGCCAGCAGCCATGCGGGCAGGGGGCTAATAAACTCCTACGAGCAGTACGTC. Translated, it gives CASSHAGRGLINSYEQYV.

The sample holds one count of this clone. V is TRBV28 and J is TRBJ2-2; the D gene is possibly TRBD1 (5 bases). The CDR3 has 16 residues. V lost 7 bases and J lost 0, with 15 bases in between. Germline V CDR1 and CDR2: MDHEN, SYDVKM. The chain's CDR3 is CASTYFGRANTGELFF. The CDR3 bases are TGTGCCAGCACCTATTTCGGCAGGGCGAACACCGGGGAGCTGTTTTTT.